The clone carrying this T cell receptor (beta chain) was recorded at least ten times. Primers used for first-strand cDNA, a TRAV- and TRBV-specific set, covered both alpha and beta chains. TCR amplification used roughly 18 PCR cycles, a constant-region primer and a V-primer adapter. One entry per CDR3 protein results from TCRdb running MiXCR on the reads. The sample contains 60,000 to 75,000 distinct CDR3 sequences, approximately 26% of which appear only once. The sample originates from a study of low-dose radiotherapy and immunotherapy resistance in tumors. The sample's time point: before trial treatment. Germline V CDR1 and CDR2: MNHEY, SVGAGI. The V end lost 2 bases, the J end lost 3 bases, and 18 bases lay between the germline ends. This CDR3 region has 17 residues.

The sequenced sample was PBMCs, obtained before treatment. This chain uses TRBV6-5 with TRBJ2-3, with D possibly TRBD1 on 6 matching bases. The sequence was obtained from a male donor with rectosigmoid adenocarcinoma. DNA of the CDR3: TGTGCCAGCAGTTACAGTGGGGCAGGGGCCCTTACAGATACGCAGTATTTT. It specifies CASSYSGAGALTDTQYF.